Each of the 20 T cell receptor beta chains below was sequenced from the same sample in a study of blood T cells in healthy people across ages. The use of a sample-barcoded 5' primer and a J-beta primer mix characterized a second PCR of about 7 to 12 cycles. One entry per CDR3 protein results from TCRdb running MiXCR on the 5' RACE reads. The sample carries roughly 2 million distinct CDR3 sequences, less than 50% recorded once. The source material was blood. These receptor sequences come from a woman in her 40s in good health.

A few counts support this clonotype. V usage is TRBV7-8 and J usage is TRBJ2-5; D possibly corresponds to TRBD2 (7 bases). The germline V gene has CDR1 SGHVS and CDR2 FQNEAQ. Trimming shortened V by 4 bases and J by 5 bases, and 23 bases separated the two germline ends. The CDR3 is 17 residues long. CDR3 bases: TGTGCCAGCAGCTCCTTCAAACTAGCGAACCAGGGGGAGACCCAGTACTTC. Its translation: CASSSFKLANQGETQYF.

This clonotype was picked up a small number of times. The chain employs TRBV12-3 or TRBV12-4 and TRBJ2-3, with a weak D call TRBD1 (6 bases). This CDR3 region has 15 residues. With 5 bases removed from V and 3 bases from J, the gap between germline ends came to 15 bases. The CDR3 DNA follows: TGTGCCAGCAGTACTCAGGGGAAGGTTACAGATACGCAGTATTTT. Its translation is CASSTQGKVTDTQYF.

This clonotype was observed a few times. The chain has TRBV12-3 or TRBV12-4 and TRBJ2-1, with no clear D. Trimming removed 5 bases from V and 6 bases from J, with 11 bases in between. The CDR3 totals 13 residues. This CDR3 is CASSVRVFNEQFF. CDR3 DNA sequence: TGTGCCAGCAGTGTAAGGGTGTTCAATGAGCAGTTCTTC.

This chain links TRBV6-1 with TRBJ2-4, with D perhaps matching TRBD2 (5 bases). V lost 4 bases and J 8 bases, leaving 15 bases between the germline ends. The CDR3 runs to 14 residues. From germline, CDR1 is MNHNS and CDR2 SASEGT. The CDR3 sequence is CASSGNYLADIQYF. For the CDR3, the DNA is TGTGCCAGCAGTGGCAACTACCTAGCTGACATTCAGTACTTC.

There are a few counts of this clonotype. The chain carries TRBV6-5 and TRBJ2-4; no firm D call. The better agreement between TRBJ2-7 and the DNA end casts doubt on the J call. The V gene's germline CDR1 is MNHEY and CDR2 SVGAGI. This CDR3 region has 15 residues. CDR3 region: CASSYKLGRFYEQYF. The CDR3 nucleotides read TGTGCCAGCAGTTACAAGTTAGGCAGGTTCTACGAGCAGTACTTC.

J is TRBJ2-3 and V is TRBV29-1, with TRBD2 matching over 9 bases. J was trimmed by 3 bases and V by 4 bases; bases with no gene match: 5. Germline V gene lookup returns CDR1 SQVTM and CDR2 ANQGSEA. The CDR3 is 14 amino acids. CDR3 amino acids: CSVGRAGGTDTQYF. CDR3 bases: TGCAGCGTTGGCCGAGCGGGGGGAACAGATACGCAGTATTTT.

The chain recombines TRBV6-1 with TRBJ2-4, with 7 bases aligning to TRBD2. V lost 7 bases to trimming and J lost 0 bases; unmatched junction nucleotides: 15. The CDR3 spans 18 residues. CDR1 MNHNS and CDR2 SASEGT come from the germline V gene. CDR3: CASKRGAQSHLAKNIQYF. The CDR3 DNA follows: TGTGCCAGCAAGCGGGGCGCCCAGAGTCATCTAGCCAAAAACATTCAGTACTTC.

The chain has TRBV2 and TRBJ1-2; 7 nucleotides line up with TRBD1. Germline CDR1 is SNHLY and CDR2 is FYNNEI. Trimming took 8 bases from V and 4 from J; bases not matched to a gene: 10. CDR3 size: 14 residues. CDR3 sequence: CASSARDRVYGYTF. The CDR3 DNA reads as TGTGCCAGCTCGGCCCGAGACAGGGTCTATGGCTACACCTTC.

Turning to this clonotype: This may be a read error, as it is one base from a much larger clone. The chain joins TRBV29-1 to TRBJ2-1; TRBD1 is a possible D gene (6 bases). The V and J ends lost 4 bases and 6 bases respectively, with 13 bases between them. The length of the CDR3 is 13 residues. Germline V CDR1 and CDR2: SQVTM, ANQGSEA. The CDR3 DNA sequence: TGCAGCGTTGCCCGGGGCAGGGGCAATGAGCAGTTCTTC. Protein sequence: CSVARGRGNEQFF.

This clonotype was picked up a small number of times. The rearrangement links TRBV6-2 or TRBV6-3 to TRBJ2-5, with a possible D match to TRBD1 (5 bases). Trimming left V 6 bases short and J 4 bases short, with 18 bases between. CDR3 size: 15 residues. In germline, CDR1 is MNHEY, CDR2 SVGEGT. Here the CDR3 DNA reads TGTGCCAGCAGATCCTCAGGGCGAAGGGGAGAGACCCAGTACTTC. It is translated as CASRSSGRRGETQYF.

On this clonotype itself: This may come from a read error, since a much larger clone is one base off. V gene TRBV7-2 combines with J gene TRBJ2-7, with no clear D. CDR1 and CDR2 from the germline V gene are SGHTA and FQGNSA. V gave up 5 bases and J gave up 0 bases, with 8 bases separating them. The CDR3 is made up of 13 amino acids. The CDR3 reads CASSPEASYEQYF. The CDR3 region has the DNA TGTGCCAGCAGCCCCGAGGCCTCCTACGAGCAGTACTTC.

The chain has TRBV6-5 and TRBJ2-1; TRBD2 might be the D (5 bases). The CDR3 has 14 amino acids. Germline CDR1 reads MNHEY; CDR2 reads SVGAGI. Trimming took off 5 bases at V and 5 bases at J, with 13 bases between the two ends. CDR3 in amino acids: CASSPRGTNNEQFF. CDR3 DNA sequence: TGTGCCAGCAGTCCCCGGGGTACGAACAATGAGCAGTTCTTC.

This clonotype was detected only a few times. This chain connects TRBV10-3 to TRBJ2-4, with a possible D match to TRBD1 (5 bases). Trimming left V 4 bases short and J 13 bases short, with 23 bases between. CDR1 and CDR2 from the germline V gene are ENHRY and SYGVKD. The CDR3 is 15 residues long. In nucleotides, the CDR3 is TGTGCCATCAGTGGATTTGTAGGGGAAGGCCCCGGGCAGTACTTC. Translating it yields CAISGFVGEGPGQYF.

The chain couples TRBV3-1 to TRBJ1-2; TRBD1 matches at 8 bases. Looked up from germline, CDR1 is LGHDT and CDR2 is YNNKEL (reference sequence). The length of the CDR3 is 17 residues. The V gene end was trimmed by 4 bases and the J gene end by 6 bases; junction bases not matched to a gene: 16. The CDR3 loop reads CASSREQVRTGPNGYTF. CDR3 DNA: TGTGCCAGCAGCCGCGAACAAGTTAGGACAGGGCCCAATGGCTACACCTTC.

This sequence joins TRBV24-1 and TRBJ2-3; the D gene is possibly TRBD1 (6 bases). V was shortened by 3 bases and J by 2 bases, with 11 bases between the two germline ends. Germline-derived CDR1 and CDR2 are KGHDR and SFDVKD. This CDR3 contains 15 residues. The CDR3 DNA reads as TGTGCCACCAGTGATCCAACAGGGTACACAGATACGCAGTATTTT. It yields the protein CATSDPTGYTDTQYF.

This clonotype was seen a few times. V gene TRBV12-3 or TRBV12-4 combines with J gene TRBJ2-1; no clear D. V gave up 1 base and J gave up 4 bases, with 11 bases separating them. This CDR3 is built from 15 residues. The CDR3 sequence is CASSLDRSPYNEQFF. The CDR3, as DNA: TGTGCCAGCAGTTTAGACAGAAGCCCTTACAATGAGCAGTTCTTC.

This clonotype was counted a few times. The chain uses TRBV4-1 and TRBJ1-5; D unresolved. Germline CDR1 and CDR2: MGHRA and YSYEKL. Trimming stripped 0 bases from V and 4 bases from J, with 13 bases between. The CDR3 runs 16 residues. The CDR3 loop reads CASSQDYDSTNQPQHF. As DNA, the CDR3 is TGCGCCAGCAGCCAAGATTACGACTCAACTAATCAGCCCCAGCATTTT.

J is TRBJ2-1 and V is TRBV29-1, with TRBD1 identical over 9 bases. V lost 1 base, J lost 13 bases, and 8 bases stayed unmatched. The CDR3 contains 13 residues. The germline V gene encodes CDR1 SQVTM and CDR2 ANQGSEA. The DNA for the CDR3 is TGCAGCGTTGAAGGACAAGGGACAGGGTTACAGTTCTTC. It yields the protein CSVEGQGTGLQFF.

The V gene is TRBV6-1, the J gene TRBJ2-3; 8 nucleotides agree with TRBD2. With 2 bases clipped from V and 2 bases from J, the junction kept 6 bases outside the gene matches. Per germline, CDR1 MNHNS and CDR2 SASEGT. The CDR3 loop spans 16 amino acids. In DNA, the CDR3 is TGTGCCAGCAGTGAACTCTCGGGGGGGGACACAGATACGCAGTATTTT. Protein: CASSELSGGDTDTQYF.

In this sample, this clonotype turned up a few times. The V call is TRBV7-2, the J call TRBJ1-2; 9 bases match TRBD1. The junction had 10 bases not matched to a gene; V was cut back by 0 bases and J by 5 bases. Germline V gene lookup returns CDR1 SGHTA and CDR2 FQGNSA. The CDR3 covers 17 residues. CDR3 sequence: CASSLASTGGAGYGYTF. Here the CDR3 DNA reads TGTGCCAGCAGCTTAGCTTCAACAGGGGGCGCCGGTTATGGCTACACCTTC.